This TCR beta chain was profiled in a study of a mutant IDH1 vaccine in newly diagnosed glioma. Study-wide background: It was radiotherapy, temozolomide, or both that patients received previously, with most receiving both. Study results and limitations: Vaccine-induced immune responses occurred in over 80% of patients.

Sequenced by immunoSEQ multiplex PCR; TCRdb stores in-frame clones only, minus some. The sample contains around 64,000 clones, around 83% of which appear only once. The sample's time point: baseline, week 1 (first vaccination visit). Regarding treatment: pre-vaccination baseline after standard-of-care therapy. New WHO grade 3 or 4 astrocytomas that were IDH1-mutant and ATRX-lost occurred in the donors. V shed 5 bases and J shed 1 base, with 12 bases lying between them. Germline CDR1 is SGHTS and CDR2 is YDEGEE. CDR3 length: 14 residues. As concerns this clone: Its antigen is as yet unknown.

The V call is TRBV5-8, the J call TRBJ1-1; D remains ambiguous. This material consisted of peripheral blood mononuclear cells (PBMCs), taken from a glioma patient treated with radiotherapy, temozolomide or both. The clonotype comes from a woman between 18 and 29 years old with glioma. Some clones in this sample may be carry-over from other donors' samples. CDR3 loop: CASRLRAKNTEAFF. The DNA of the CDR3 is TGTGCCAGCAGACTTAGGGCAAAGAACACTGAAGCTTTCTTT.